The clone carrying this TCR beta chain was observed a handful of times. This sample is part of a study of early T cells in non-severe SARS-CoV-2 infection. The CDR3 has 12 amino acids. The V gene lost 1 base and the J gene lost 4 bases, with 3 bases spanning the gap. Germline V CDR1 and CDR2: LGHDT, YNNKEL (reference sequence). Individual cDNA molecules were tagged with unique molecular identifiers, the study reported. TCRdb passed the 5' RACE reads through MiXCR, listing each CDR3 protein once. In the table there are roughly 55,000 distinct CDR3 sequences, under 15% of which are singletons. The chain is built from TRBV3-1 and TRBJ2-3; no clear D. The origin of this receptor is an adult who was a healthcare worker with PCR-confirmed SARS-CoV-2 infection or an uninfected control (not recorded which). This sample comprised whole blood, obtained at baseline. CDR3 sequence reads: CASSQVADTQYF. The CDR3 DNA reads TGTGCCAGCAGCCAAGTGGCAGATACGCAGTATTTT.